This record covers a single T cell receptor beta chain. Its antigen remains unknown. These data originate in a study of memory CD4+ T cells and cytomegalovirus serostatus. Turning to the study itself: Of the healthy Belgian adults, eight or nine were CMV seropositive and fewer than 30 seronegative.

Whole-study findings and limits: Median bootstrapped AUC for CMV status was about 0.96 originally, approximately 0.91 US-trained. CD4+ memory repertoires contained 67 of 164 reported CMV TCRbeta sequences.

Single viable CD3+CD4+CD8-CD45RO+ cells were sorted as the memory CD4+ T cells. Donors' CMV status reflects serum IgG against pp150, pp28, p38, p52. There are 17 residues in the CDR3. Trimming stripped 3 bases from V and 3 bases from J, with 19 bases between. Germline assignment: CDR1 MNHEY and CDR2 SMNVEV (reference sequence). This table comes from immunoSEQ multiplex PCR, and its TCRdb copy is limited to in-frame clones, with some not included. Of some 57,000 clones in the sample, roughly 80% were seen once. The V and J genes are TRBV27 and TRBJ2-3; D tentatively reads TRBD1 or TRBD2 (6 bases each). Specimen: memory CD4+ T cells from blood. The sequence was obtained from an adult in good health and CMV-seronegative. This chain's CDR3 is CASSFSRGLGGTDTQYF. In DNA, the CDR3 is TGTGCCAGCAGTTTTTCCAGGGGCCTAGGAGGGACAGATACGCAGTATTTT.